The rows below give T cell receptor beta chains drawn from one sample of a study of T cell repertoires in cytomegalovirus infection. TCRdb recomputed calls from the reads with MiXCR, one row per CDR3 protein. Among approximately 1,000,000 distinct CDR3 sequences, around 32% were seen once, and the ten largest hold around 15%. These TCRs are of unknown antigen specificity. The source was cultured CD8+ T cells from PBMCs, collected from culture after CMV antigen stimulation. These receptors came from a human donor in good health (CMV status not recorded). Some clones in this sample may be carry-over from other donors' samples. The CDR3 runs from the conserved cysteine through the conserved F or W. A D gene is named only where the DNA matches it firmly. Clone sizes are given selectively: once, few, many, or a class where the clone is expanded.

CDR3,DNA,J,V,length,size,D
CASRAAGLQETQYF,TGTGCCAGCAGGGCTGCGGGGTTGCAAGAGACCCAGTACTTC,TRBJ2-5,TRBV7-6,14,few,NA
CVSSYSGSSNQPQHF,TGTGTCAGCAGTTACTCGGGTAGCAGCAATCAGCCCCAGCATTTT,TRBJ1-5,TRBV6-6,15,NA,NA
CASSLASPAGYGYTF,TGTGCCAGCAGCTTGGCGTCCCCCGCTGGCTATGGCTACACCTTC,TRBJ1-2,TRBV5-6,15,NA,NA
CATRGETQYF,TGTGCCACCAGGGGGGAGACCCAGTACTTC,TRBJ2-5,TRBV15,10,few,NA
CASRTDSIPYEQYF,TGTGCCAGCAGGACCGACAGCATCCCCTACGAGCAGTACTTC,TRBJ2-7,TRBV7-9,14,many,NA
CASSLLGQEILAKNIQYF,TGTGCCAGCTCACTACTTGGACAGGAGATTCTAGCCAAAAACATTCAGTACTTC,TRBJ2-4,TRBV18,18,few,TRBD1
CAIINSRDRGYGYTF,TGTGCCATCATAAATTCTAGGGACAGGGGTTACGGCTACACCTTC,TRBJ1-2,TRBV10-3,15,few,TRBD1
CASREVANYGYTF,TGTGCCAGCAGAGAGGTTGCTAACTATGGCTACACCTTC,TRBJ1-2,TRBV12-3/TRBV12-4,13,few,NA
CASSYTLQGQDGYTF,TGTGCCAGCAGTTACACCCTCCAGGGGCAGGATGGCTACACCTTC,TRBJ1-2,TRBV6-5,15,few,NA
CASSPKGRWPQHF,TGTGCCAGCAGCCCGAAGGGGAGGTGGCCCCAGCATTTT,TRBJ1-5,TRBV27,13,few,NA
CASSLTVAGVGNEQFF,TGTGCCAGCAGTTTAACGGTAGCGGGGGTGGGTAATGAGCAGTTCTTC,TRBJ2-1,TRBV12-3/TRBV12-4,16,NA,TRBD2
CASSYEGLSEKLFF,TGTGCCAGCAGTTACGAGGGTTTGTCTGAAAAACTGTTTTTT,TRBJ1-4,TRBV6-5,14,NA,NA
CVSSFLAAGADTQYF,TGTGTCAGCAGCTTCCTAGCGGCGGGGGCAGATACGCAGTATTTT,TRBJ2-3,TRBV7-8,15,NA,TRBD2
CASRNNGNTEAFF,TGCGCCAGCAGAAATAACGGTAACACTGAAGCTTTCTTT,TRBJ1-1,TRBV5-1,13,NA,NA
CASSFGLGVFDEQFF,TGTGCCAGCAGTTTTGGACTAGGGGTTTTCGATGAGCAGTTCTTC,TRBJ2-1,TRBV12-3/TRBV12-4,15,NA,TRBD2
CASSPPGGRGEKLFF,TGTGCCAGCAGCCCTCCAGGGGGCAGGGGTGAAAAACTGTTTTTT,TRBJ1-4,TRBV7-2,15,few,TRBD1
CASSSSSRGTEAFF,TGTGCCAGCAGCTCCTCGTCCCGTGGCACTGAAGCTTTCTTT,TRBJ1-1,TRBV7-8,14,many,NA
CASSSLQDRGALFASTDTQYF,TGTGCCAGCAGTTCCCTCCAGGACAGGGGGGCCCTCTTTGCTAGCACAGATACGCAGTATTTT,TRBJ2-3,TRBV6-8,21,once,TRBD1
CASSDVGGGNTEAFF,TGTGCCAGCAGTGACGTCGGCGGGGGAAACACTGAAGCTTTCTTT,TRBJ1-1,TRBV7-9,15,few,NA
CASSSYTSGAYNEQFF,TGTGCCAGCAGTTCCTACACTAGCGGGGCCTACAATGAGCAGTTCTTC,TRBJ2-1,TRBV27,16,few,TRBD2
CASSGVGAGGEKFTDTQYF,TGTGCCAGCAGCGGCGTGGGGGCGGGGGGAGAAAAATTCACAGATACGCAGTATTTT,TRBJ2-3,TRBV11-2,19,NA,TRBD2
CASSLASQGIYEQYF,TGTGCCAGCAGTTTAGCGAGCCAGGGGATCTACGAGCAGTACTTC,TRBJ2-7,TRBV12-3/TRBV12-4,15,NA,NA
CASSLRGVGNSPLHF,TGTGCCAGCAGTTTACGAGGGGTGGGTAATTCACCCCTCCACTTT,TRBJ1-6,TRBV28,15,NA,NA
CASSIGGSVDEQYF,TGTGCCAGTAGTATAGGAGGGTCTGTGGACGAGCAGTACTTC,TRBJ2-7,TRBV19,14,few,NA
CSAKVGLRNSNQPQHF,TGCAGTGCTAAGGTGGGGCTACGGAATAGCAATCAGCCCCAGCATTTT,TRBJ1-5,TRBV20-1,16,many,NA
CASSPLLGQVGGYTF,TGTGCCAGCAGCCCCCTTTTAGGGCAGGTCGGGGGCTACACCTTC,TRBJ1-2,TRBV12-3/TRBV12-4,15,NA,NA
CASSYSGTGVTDTQYF,TGTGCCAGCAGTTACTCGGGGACAGGGGTCACAGATACGCAGTATTTT,TRBJ2-3,TRBV6-5,16,few,TRBD1
CAIGRAPNNEQFF,TGTGCCATCGGCAGGGCGCCAAACAATGAGCAGTTCTTC,TRBJ2-1,TRBV10-3,13,NA,NA
CASGASEETQYF,TGTGCCAGCGGAGCGAGCGAGGAGACCCAGTACTTC,TRBJ2-5,TRBV6-2/TRBV6-3,12,many,NA
CASSLQVRLTSTDTQYF,TGTGCCAGCAGTTTACAGGTCAGGCTGACTAGCACAGATACGCAGTATTTT,TRBJ2-3,TRBV12-3/TRBV12-4,17,many,NA
CASSPLARLNQPQHF,TGTGCCAGCAGCCCTCTCGCCAGGCTCAATCAGCCCCAGCATTTT,TRBJ1-5,TRBV3-1,15,many,NA
CASSQPPGGGNEQFF,TGCGCCAGCAGCCAACCCCCCGGAGGGGGTAATGAGCAGTTCTTC,TRBJ2-1,TRBV4-3,15,NA,NA
CASVTGTSGHNEQFF,TGCGCCAGCGTTACCGGGACTAGCGGACACAATGAGCAGTTCTTC,TRBJ2-1,TRBV5-1,15,NA,TRBD2